This T cell receptor (beta chain) was captured by sequencing in a study of Ad26.COV2.S vaccination and SARS-CoV-2 variants. About the study: Enrollment placed the donor in the COV1001 Ad26.COV2.S trial arm. Recipients of Ad26.COV2.S got it intramuscularly, once or twice 56 days apart.

Using immunoSEQ multiplex PCR, the repertoire was profiled, and TCRdb retains in-frame clones only, with some absent. The sample carries about 680,000 clones, around 92% recorded once. Study-wide findings and caveats: For non-spike TCRs, breadth in vaccine recipients resembled that in placebo recipients. Estimates derived from TCR breadth and depth analyses may have underestimated total T cell responses.

As to treatment: 15 to 20 received Ad26.COV2.S at low or high dose, single or two shots; about 5 received placebo; per-sample allocation not given. On day 63 after the first injection, vaccine and placebo recipients gave samples. The V gene's germline CDR1 is SGDLS and CDR2 YYNGEE. The J segment lost 0 bases and the V segment lost 2 bases, leaving 2 bases of the junction unmatched. This CDR3 is built from 16 residues. This clone was counted a single time. The antigen is undetermined. The TCR comes from a person aged 18-60 years who received the Ad26.COV2.S COVID-19 vaccine or a placebo. V gene TRBV9 combines with J gene TRBJ2-2; the match to TRBD2 covers 9 bases. The material was peripheral blood, obtained in a trial of Ad26.COV2.S vaccine versus placebo. The CDR3 DNA is TGTGCCAGCAGCGTTAGCGGGGGCTCGAACACCGGGGAGCTGTTTTTT. Its protein is CASSVSGGSNTGELFF.